Presented here are 17 T cell receptor beta chains from one specimen sequenced in a study of blood T cell repertoires in COVID-19. Assay: immunoSEQ multiplex PCR; the TCRdb copy retains only in-frame clones and omits some. The sample contains approximately 28,000 clones, around 94% of which appear only once. Sequencing was performed on peripheral blood. Receptors were obtained from a woman in her 70s with COVID-19, enrolled during active disease.

The count of this clone is one. The chain combines TRBV7-2 with TRBJ1-2; TRBD1 matches 11 bases. Unmatched junction bases numbered 7, after V lost 6 bases and J lost 7 bases. The CDR3 is 14 amino acids. Per the germline V gene, CDR1 is SGHTA and CDR2 is FQGNSA. The CDR3 sequence is CASRPGQGAVGYTF. Written as DNA, the CDR3 is TGTGCCAGCAGGCCTGGACAGGGGGCGGTTGGCTACACCTTC. Together with reference TRBV7-2 and TRBJ1-2, the CDR3 gives the full variable domain: GAGVSQSPSNKVTEKGKDVELRCDPISGHTALYWYRQSLGQGLEFLIYFQGNSAPDKSGLPSDRFSAERTGGSVSTLTIQRTQQEDSAVYLCASRPGQGAVGYTFGSGTRLTVV.

The V call is TRBV28, the J call TRBJ1-2, with 7 bases fitting TRBD1. The V and J ends lost 10 bases and 7 bases, in that order; junction bases with no gene match: 9. The germline V gene has CDR1 MDHEN and CDR2 SYDVKM. CDR3 size: 12 residues. The CDR3 DNA sequence: TGTGCCACTTTCGGACAGGTGACTGGCTACACCTTC. Its protein product is CATFGQVTGYTF.

The chain employs TRBV29-1 and TRBJ2-5; D uncertain. The CDR3 loop spans 13 amino acids. Trimming pared 1 base from V and 1 base from J, leaving 7 bases between. CDR1 is SQVTM and CDR2 is ANQGSEA in the germline V gene. The CDR3 DNA is TGCAGCGTTGAAGGCGAAGTCCAAGAGACCCAGTACTTC. Its protein is CSVEGEVQETQYF.

The chain couples TRBV7-3 to TRBJ1-3; tentatively, D is TRBD1 (5 bases). Trimming shortened V by 0 bases and J by 4 bases, and 7 bases separated the two germline ends. Germline lookup yields CDR1 SGHTA and CDR2 FQGTGA. This CDR3 spans 14 amino acids. The CDR3 nucleotides read TGTGCCAGCAGCTTAACCGGGGGAGGAAACACCATATATTTT. Translated: CASSLTGGGNTIYF.

The chain links TRBV24-1 to TRBJ2-3, with D tentatively TRBD1 (5 bases). The CDR3 contains 15 residues. Trimming took off 2 bases at V and 4 bases at J, with 12 bases between the two ends. From germline, CDR1 is KGHDR and CDR2 SFDVKD. The DNA of the CDR3 is TGTGCCACCAGTGATTCAGGGCTCGTCCCAGATACGCAGTATTTT. This translates into CATSDSGLVPDTQYF.

The V call is TRBV28, the J call TRBJ1-6, with D uncertain. V lost 1 base and J 8 bases, leaving 3 bases between the germline ends. The CDR3 contains 12 residues. Germline lookup yields CDR1 MDHEN and CDR2 SYDVKM. CDR3 DNA sequence: TGTGCCAGCAGTTTATCGGATTCACCCCTCCACTTT. It translates to CASSLSDSPLHF.

This clone was seen only once. The chain is built from TRBV11-2 and TRBJ2-3, with TRBD2 as a possible D gene (6 bases). Trimming stripped 5 bases from V and 2 bases from J, with 14 bases between. This CDR3 region has 15 residues. Germline CDR1 is SGHAT and CDR2 is FQNNGV. The CDR3 nucleotides are TGTGCCAGCAGCCGAAGCGGGCGATCCACAGATACGCAGTATTTT. Protein product: CASSRSGRSTDTQYF.

This clone has just one count. The genes are TRBV5-1 and TRBJ2-1; maybe TRBD2 (6 bases). The V and J ends lost 5 bases and 5 bases respectively, with 17 bases between them. This CDR3 contains 15 residues. CDR1 and CDR2 from the germline V gene are SGHRS and YFSETQ. CDR3 amino acids: CASSRIGGPDNEQFF. Here the CDR3 DNA reads TGCGCCAGCAGTAGGATAGGAGGGCCGGACAATGAGCAGTTCTTC.

This sequence joins TRBV2 and TRBJ2-5, with 9 bases identical to TRBD2. Trimming took 4 bases from V and 5 from J; bases not matched to a gene: 8. Germline CDR1 is SNHLY and CDR2 is FYNNEI. The CDR3 is 15 amino acids. The CDR3 here is CASSVVAGVYETQYF. CDR3 sequence (DNA): TGTGCCAGCAGTGTAGTAGCGGGAGTATATGAGACCCAGTACTTC.

The rearrangement links TRBV6-2 or TRBV6-3 to TRBJ2-2, with 14 nucleotides matching TRBD2. This CDR3 is built from 17 residues. Germline V gene lookup returns CDR1 MNHEY and CDR2 SVGEGT. V was clipped by 4 bases and J by 6 bases; unmatched bases: 7. The CDR3 DNA sequence: TGTGCCAGCAGTTCAACCCCGGGACTAGCGGGAGCCGGGGAGCTGTTTTTT. Translated, it gives CASSSTPGLAGAGELFF.

The chain combines TRBV7-2 with TRBJ1-2; TRBD1 is a possible D gene (5 bases). V lost 4 bases to trimming and J lost 3 bases, with 12 bases between them. From germline, CDR1 is SGHTA and CDR2 FQGNSA. This CDR3 has 14 amino acids. The CDR3 bases are TGTGCCAGCAGCTGGGGCCGGGGGTACTATGGCTACACCTTC. Residues: CASSWGRGYYGYTF.

The CDR3 region has the DNA TGTGCCAGCAGTTTATATAAGCGGGATTCGTTCGGGCAGTATTTT. Its protein product is CASSLYKRDSFGQYF. The chain recombines TRBV28 with TRBJ2-3; 7 positions agree with TRBD2. This CDR3 has 15 residues. With V trimmed by 1 base and J by 11 bases, 12 bases remained unmatched. Germline V CDR1 and CDR2: MDHEN, SYDVKM. The full variable domain, with the rest looked up from reference TRBV28 and TRBJ2-3, is DVKVTQSSRYLVKRTGEKVFLECVQDMDHENMFWYRQDPGLGLRLIYFSYDVKMKEKGDIPEGYSVSREKKERFSLILESASTNQTSMYLCASSLYKRDSFGQYFGPGTRLTVL.

The V call is TRBV7-2, the J call TRBJ2-3, with D uncertain. V lost 1 base and J 6 bases, leaving 8 bases between the germline ends. Germline CDR1 SGHTA, CDR2 FQGNSA. This CDR3 contains 13 residues. The CDR3 spells CASSLGRRDTQYF. CDR3 coding DNA: TGTGCCAGCAGCTTAGGTCGTCGGGATACGCAGTATTTT.

J is TRBJ1-1 and V is TRBV10-3, with a weak D call TRBD1 (6 bases). Germline loops: CDR1 ENHRY, CDR2 SYGVKD. Trimming took 4 bases from V and 6 from J, leaving 18 bases between them. The CDR3 sequence is 15 residues long. This chain's CDR3 is CAISGSARGTSEAFF. The CDR3 DNA reads as TGTGCCATCAGTGGTTCAGCCAGGGGTACTTCTGAAGCTTTCTTT.

The gene calls are TRBV6-5 and TRBJ1-1; D perhaps matches TRBD1 (6 bases). Germline CDR1 is MNHEY and CDR2 is SVGAGI. The CDR3 covers 15 residues. V lost 0 bases, J lost 3 bases, and 11 bases lay in between. CDR3 sequence (DNA): TGTGCCAGCAGTTACTCGAATAAGGGGGACACTGAAGCTTTCTTT. Amino acids: CASSYSNKGDTEAFF.

The CDR3 region has the DNA TGTGCCAGCGCCAGGGAAAACTATGGCTACACCTTC. This gives the protein CASARENYGYTF. The rearrangement links TRBV28 to TRBJ1-2, with D tentatively TRBD1 (5 bases). This CDR3 has 12 amino acids. Per germline, CDR1 MDHEN and CDR2 SYDVKM. V dropped 8 bases and J dropped 2 bases, with 9 bases sitting between them.

V gene TRBV15 combines with J gene TRBJ2-1; 7 bases line up with TRBD2. The length of the CDR3 is 13 residues. From germline, CDR1 is LNHNV and CDR2 YYDKDF (reference sequence). V lost 5 bases, J lost 9 bases, and 7 bases stayed unmatched. The CDR3 loop is CATSVRLAGEQFF. In DNA form, the CDR3 reads TGTGCCACCAGCGTCAGACTAGCCGGTGAGCAGTTCTTC.